One and the same sample provided the 3 T cell receptor beta chains below, sequenced in a study of blood T cell repertoires in COVID-19. Sequenced by immunoSEQ multiplex PCR; TCRdb stores in-frame clones only, minus some. Among roughly 240,000 clones listed, over 80% were seen once. The sequenced sample consisted of PBMCs or T cells enriched from blood (not recorded which). Source of these receptors: a man aged 50-59 years who had been exposed to COVID-19.

The chain combines TRBV5-1 with TRBJ2-2; 11 bases line up with TRBD2. The V gene end was trimmed by 4 bases and the J gene end by 4 bases; junction bases not matched to a gene: 3. Germline loops: CDR1 SGHRS, CDR2 YFSETQ. The CDR3 extends over 15 amino acids. CDR3 nucleotides: TGCGCCAGCAGCCTAGCGGGGGGACTCACCGGGGAGCTGTTTTTT. Translation gives CASSLAGGLTGELFF.

V gene TRBV6-5 combines with J gene TRBJ1-4, with TRBD1 identical over 8 bases. This CDR3 comprises 13 residues. CDR1 is MNHEY, CDR2 SVGAGI, per germline. With V trimmed by 8 bases and J by 8 bases, 7 bases remained unmatched. The CDR3 DNA sequence: TGTGCCAGCTTCGACAGGGGAGGCGAAAAACTGTTTTTT. Protein product: CASFDRGGEKLFF.

The chain couples TRBV14 to TRBJ1-1, with 7 bases aligning to TRBD1. CDR1 is SGHDN, CDR2 FVKESK, per germline. The CDR3 extends over 17 amino acids. J gave up 3 bases and V 4 bases, and 14 bases lay outside the gene matches. The CDR3 region is CASSPDPTEQGHTEAFF. The DNA for the CDR3 is TGTGCCAGCAGCCCAGATCCGACTGAACAGGGGCACACTGAAGCTTTCTTT. Full variable domain (remainder filled in from reference TRBV14 and TRBJ1-1): EAGVTQFPSHSVIEKGQTVTLRCDPISGHDNLYWYRRVMGKEIKFLLHFVKESKQDESGMPNNRFLAERTGGTYSTLKVQPAELEDSGVYFCASSPDPTEQGHTEAFFGQGTRLTVV.